This TCR beta chain was identified in a study of CD8+ T cells in alopecia areata. In the case of this clone: Its antigen is unidentified.

Study results and limitations: Normal scalp showed lower clonality than lesional scalp, especially alopecia totalis/universalis. Among the cells sequenced in scalp samples are also the resident alphabeta T cells of normal skin.

Extracted from the samples, RNA was reverse transcribed into cDNA to serve as the sequencing template. Assay used: immunoSEQ multiplex PCR; TCRdb lists only in-frame clones, some missing. The sample holds 150,000 to 200,000 clones, 50% to 60% seen once. Trimming took 6 bases from V and 2 from J, leaving 10 bases between them. This CDR3 comprises 13 residues. In germline, CDR1 is MGHDK, CDR2 SYGVNS. The material sequenced was CD4+ T cells sorted from blood. The rearrangement links TRBV25-1 to TRBJ2-5; D might be TRBD2 (5 bases). The TCR sequence derives from a human donor in good health. The CDR3 region is CASRRGQQETQYF. For the CDR3, the DNA is TGTGCCAGCAGACGCGGGCAACAAGAGACCCAGTACTTC.